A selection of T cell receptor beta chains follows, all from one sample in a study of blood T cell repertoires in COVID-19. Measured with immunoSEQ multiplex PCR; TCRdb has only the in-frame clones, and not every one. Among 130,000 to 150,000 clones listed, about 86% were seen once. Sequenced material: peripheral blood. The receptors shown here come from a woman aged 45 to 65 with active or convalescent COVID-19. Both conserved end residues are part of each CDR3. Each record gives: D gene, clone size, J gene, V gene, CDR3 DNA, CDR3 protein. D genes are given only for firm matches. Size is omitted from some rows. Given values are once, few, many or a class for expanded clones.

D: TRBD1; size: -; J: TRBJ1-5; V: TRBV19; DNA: TGTGCCAGTAGTCATCGGACAGGGGATAGTCAGCCCCAGCATTTT; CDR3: CASSHRTGDSQPQHF
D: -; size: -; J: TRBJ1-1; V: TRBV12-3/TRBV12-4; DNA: TGTGCCAGCAGTCACAGGGTCGGTGGGCCTTTCTTT; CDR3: CASSHRVGGPFF
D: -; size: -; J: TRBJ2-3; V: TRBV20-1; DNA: TGCAGTGCTAGTGGGTTTTCTGGCGGGTACACAGATACGCAGTATTTT; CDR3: CSASGFSGGYTDTQYF
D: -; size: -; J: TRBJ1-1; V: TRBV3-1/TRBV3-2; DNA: TGTGCCAGCAGCCAATACGGAGCCGGAATGAGGAACACTGAAGCTTTCTTT; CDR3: CASSQYGAGMRNTEAFF
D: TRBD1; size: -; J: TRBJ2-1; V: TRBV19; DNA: TGTGCCAGTAGTGCCCGGGACAGGGGTCTGCGGTTCTTC; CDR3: CASSARDRGLRFF
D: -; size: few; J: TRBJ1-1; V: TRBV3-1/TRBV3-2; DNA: TGTGCCAGCAGCCGACAAGGTGAAGCTTTCTTT; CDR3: CASSRQGEAFF
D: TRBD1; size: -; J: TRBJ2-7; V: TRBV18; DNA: TGTGCCAGCTCACCCCCCGGGACAGGGGAACTAGCGGCTACCCACGAGCAGTACTTC; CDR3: CASSPPGTGELAATHEQYF
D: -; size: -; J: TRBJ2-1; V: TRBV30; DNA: TGTGCCTGGAGTGTACAAGCGACTAGAGTATATGAGCAGTTCTTC; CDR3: CAWSVQATRVYEQFF
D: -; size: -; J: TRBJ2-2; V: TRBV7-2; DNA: TGTGCCAGCAGCTCGAGACAGGGAGGACCCGGGGAGCTGTTTTTT; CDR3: CASSSRQGGPGELFF
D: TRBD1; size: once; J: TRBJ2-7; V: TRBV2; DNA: TGTGCCAGCAGACGCCTGGGACAGGGATTTCGTGAGCAGTACTTC; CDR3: CASRRLGQGFREQYF
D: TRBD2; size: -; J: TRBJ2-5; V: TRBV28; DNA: TGTGCCAGCAGTTTAAGCGGGGCGCGGGAGACCCAGTACTTC; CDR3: CASSLSGARETQYF
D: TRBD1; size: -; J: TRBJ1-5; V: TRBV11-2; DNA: TGTGCCAGCACCCAGGACAGGGGGTATAGCAATCAGCCCCAGCATTTT; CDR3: CASTQDRGYSNQPQHF
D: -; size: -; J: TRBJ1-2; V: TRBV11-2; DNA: TGTGCCAGCAGCTTAGATAACGCAGGCTATGGCTACACCTTC; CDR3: CASSLDNAGYGYTF
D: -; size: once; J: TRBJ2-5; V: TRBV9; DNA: TGTGCCAGCAGCGTAGGGTCTAGGCAAGAGACCCAGTACTTC; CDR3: CASSVGSRQETQYF
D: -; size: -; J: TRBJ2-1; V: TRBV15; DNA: TGTGCCACCAGCAGAGTGGGTGCGGGAACCTACAATGAGCAGTTCTTC; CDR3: CATSRVGAGTYNEQFF
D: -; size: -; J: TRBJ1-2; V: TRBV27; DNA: TGTGCCAGCAGTTTAAGGGGGGGCGCGAGGTATGGCTACACCTTC; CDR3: CASSLRGGARYGYTF
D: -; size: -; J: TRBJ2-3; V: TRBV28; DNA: TGTGCCAGCAAAACCGGGGGACGTCTCACAGATACGCAGTATTTT; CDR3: CASKTGGRLTDTQYF
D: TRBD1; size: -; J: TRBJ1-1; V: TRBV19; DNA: TGTGCCAGTAGTTCCTGGGACAGGTCCAACACTGAAGCTTTCTTT; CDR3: CASSSWDRSNTEAFF
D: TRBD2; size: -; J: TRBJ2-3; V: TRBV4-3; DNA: TGCGCCAGCAGCCAGGGCGGGAGGGCCAGAGATACGCAGTATTTT; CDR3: CASSQGGRARDTQYF